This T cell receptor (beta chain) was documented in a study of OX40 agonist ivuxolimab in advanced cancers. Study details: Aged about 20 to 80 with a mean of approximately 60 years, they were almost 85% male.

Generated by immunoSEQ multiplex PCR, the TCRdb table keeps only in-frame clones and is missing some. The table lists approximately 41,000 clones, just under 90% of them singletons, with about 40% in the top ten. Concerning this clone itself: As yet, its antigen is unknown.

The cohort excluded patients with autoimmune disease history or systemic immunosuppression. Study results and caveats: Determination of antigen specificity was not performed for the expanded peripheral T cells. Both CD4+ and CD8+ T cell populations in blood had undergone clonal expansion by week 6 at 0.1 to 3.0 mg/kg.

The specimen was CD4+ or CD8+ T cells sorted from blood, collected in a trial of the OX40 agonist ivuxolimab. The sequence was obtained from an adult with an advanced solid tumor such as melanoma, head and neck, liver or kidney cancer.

CDR3: CASSGGDTQYF. The CDR3 bases are TGTGCCAGCAGCGGTGGGGATACGCAGTATTTT. J is TRBJ2-3 and V is TRBV11-2, with unresolved D. With 5 bases removed from V and 6 bases from J, the gap between germline ends came to 6 bases. The germline CDR1 and CDR2 sequences are SGHAT and FQNNGV. The CDR3 sequence is 11 residues long.